This T cell receptor beta chain was retrieved from a study of lymphopenia after photon versus proton radiotherapy. Sequencing was performed with immunoSEQ multiplex PCR; in TCRdb, only in-frame clones are kept and a portion is missing. The repertoire holds 150,000 to 200,000 clones, with 70% to 90% as singletons. CDR1 and CDR2 (germline): PRHDT, FYEKMQ (reference sequence). V lost 0 bases to trimming and J lost 4 bases, with 7 bases between them. CDR3 length: 14 amino acids. This clone was recorded once. This clonotype originated in a man aged 50 to 59 with gastric cancer. Sequenced material: peripheral blood, taken from a patient treated with photon-based radiotherapy. The V and J genes are TRBV13 and TRBJ1-5; D uncertain. The CDR3, as DNA: TGTGCCAGCAGCTTAGGGGCAGATAATCAGCCCCAGCATTTT. The encoded protein is CASSLGADNQPQHF.